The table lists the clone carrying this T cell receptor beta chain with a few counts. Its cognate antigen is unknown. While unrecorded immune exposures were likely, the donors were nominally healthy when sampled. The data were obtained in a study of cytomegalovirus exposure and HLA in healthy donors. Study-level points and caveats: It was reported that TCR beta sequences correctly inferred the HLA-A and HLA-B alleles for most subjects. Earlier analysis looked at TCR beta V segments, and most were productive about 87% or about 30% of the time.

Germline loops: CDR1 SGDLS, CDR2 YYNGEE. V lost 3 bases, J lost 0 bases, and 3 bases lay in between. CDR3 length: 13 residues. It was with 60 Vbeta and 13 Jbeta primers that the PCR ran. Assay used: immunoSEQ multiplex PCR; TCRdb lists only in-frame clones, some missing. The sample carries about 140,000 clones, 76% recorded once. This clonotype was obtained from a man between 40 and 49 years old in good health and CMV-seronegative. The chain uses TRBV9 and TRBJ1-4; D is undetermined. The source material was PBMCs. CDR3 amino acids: CASSASTNEKLFF. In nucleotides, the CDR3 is TGTGCCAGCAGCGCCTCAACTAATGAAAAACTGTTTTTT.